These T cell receptor beta chains were read from a single sample in a study of T-cell reconstitution after alpha-beta-depleted transplantation in children. In TCRdb, the PCR reads were re-called with MiXCR into one record per CDR3 protein. The table includes approximately 270,000 distinct CDR3 sequences, approximately 9.8% detected once. Sequences were derived from PBMCs from the stem cell graft donor, sampled from the stem cell graft. These TCRs come from a human donor who donated a stem cell graft to a child with SCID. Both conserved end residues are trimmed from each CDR3. A row's size may be missing; if present it is once, few, many or a size class.

TRBV7-8	few	TRBJ1-1	ASSLGNLGGNTEAF
TRBV7-3	few	TRBJ1-6	ASSLVANSPLH
TRBV4-1	NA	TRBJ2-1	ASSQVNGGAPEFVQF
TRBV5-1	few	TRBJ2-1	ASSLEPTGFSYNEQF
TRBV12-3/TRBV12-4	NA	TRBJ2-1	ASSLKFGTPSYNEQF
TRBV7-6	many	TRBJ1-1	ASSLLQGAPEAF
TRBV5-1	few	TRBJ2-7	ASSFTGTEREQY
TRBV5-1	NA	TRBJ2-3	ASRTGQSTDTQY
TRBV12-3/TRBV12-4	few	TRBJ2-7	ASKHRTSYEQY
TRBV6-5	NA	TRBJ2-1	ASSYSRGSPRGNEQF
TRBV10-3	few	TRBJ1-1	AIREQGTEAF
TRBV7-9	NA	TRBJ1-1	ASSVRELLNTEAF
TRBV7-3	NA	TRBJ1-1	ASSLGTRMNTEAF
TRBV7-9	few	TRBJ2-7	ASNRGGRDYEQY
TRBV6-5	few	TRBJ2-1	ASSFQTSGGYNEQF
TRBV19	few	TRBJ1-1	ASSETAWAAF
TRBV5-1	NA	TRBJ2-1	ASSVAGEWSNEQF
TRBV20-1	few	TRBJ1-1	SARESSGGSTEAF
TRBV6-4	many	TRBJ2-3	ASSETSGRTDTQY
TRBV3-1	NA	TRBJ2-3	ASTKVGTWTDTQY
TRBV10-3	many	TRBJ2-1	AISEGRGANEQF
TRBV7-9	few	TRBJ1-1	ASSLGAAAAEAF
TRBV7-9	many	TRBJ2-1	ASSLAQVNEQF
TRBV6-6	few	TRBJ2-5	ASSWGAQETQY
TRBV20-1	NA	TRBJ2-7	SARGTGISSYEQY
TRBV5-1	few	TRBJ2-3	ASTALTTDTQY
TRBV12-3/TRBV12-4	many	TRBJ2-7	ASSLKGGQFYEQY
TRBV7-9	NA	TRBJ2-1	ASSHWAWNEQF
TRBV12-3/TRBV12-4	few	TRBJ2-7	ASSQAHSYEQY
TRBV28	many	TRBJ1-1	ASTGGTEAF
TRBV20-1	few	TRBJ2-2	SARYWGSGADTGELF
TRBV9	few	TRBJ1-4	ASSQDSFPNEKLF
TRBV29-1	many	TRBJ1-1	SVHPPSLNTEAF
TRBV5-1	many	TRBJ2-7	ASSVAVLSGEQY
TRBV5-1	many	TRBJ1-2	ASSAGTGYGYT
TRBV6-1	few	TRBJ2-5	ASKRSSWPQETQY
TRBV9	NA	TRBJ2-1	ASSNPTGPGVNEQF
TRBV10-3	few	TRBJ2-7	AISEPGLYEQY
TRBV12-3/TRBV12-4	many	TRBJ2-2	ASSRAGNTGELF
TRBV5-5	few	TRBJ1-1	ASSPRNYKGTEAF
TRBV7-9	few	TRBJ1-1	ASSSDGVKAF
TRBV24-1	NA	TRBJ2-1	ATSDPSGGAYNEQF
TRBV20-1	NA	TRBJ2-2	SARTPSGELF
TRBV5-1	few	TRBJ1-1	ASSSVVANTEAF
TRBV12-3/TRBV12-4	NA	TRBJ2-1	ASSKPGTYNEQF
TRBV27	many	TRBJ2-7	ASSLTSGSIVYEQY
TRBV3-1	many	TRBJ2-4	ASSQASGGILTVAAKNIQY
TRBV11-3	few	TRBJ2-1	ASSLDQGAGNEQF
TRBV10-1	many	TRBJ1-2	ASSESGGNGYT
TRBV20-1	NA	TRBJ1-2	SASRGEVGYT
TRBV10-3	NA	TRBJ1-1	AISGGETEAF
TRBV5-1	few	TRBJ2-5	ASSLIGAQETQY
TRBV2	few	TRBJ2-5	ASSVNPGQGEETQY
TRBV5-5	many	TRBJ2-2	ASRGKLPNTGELF